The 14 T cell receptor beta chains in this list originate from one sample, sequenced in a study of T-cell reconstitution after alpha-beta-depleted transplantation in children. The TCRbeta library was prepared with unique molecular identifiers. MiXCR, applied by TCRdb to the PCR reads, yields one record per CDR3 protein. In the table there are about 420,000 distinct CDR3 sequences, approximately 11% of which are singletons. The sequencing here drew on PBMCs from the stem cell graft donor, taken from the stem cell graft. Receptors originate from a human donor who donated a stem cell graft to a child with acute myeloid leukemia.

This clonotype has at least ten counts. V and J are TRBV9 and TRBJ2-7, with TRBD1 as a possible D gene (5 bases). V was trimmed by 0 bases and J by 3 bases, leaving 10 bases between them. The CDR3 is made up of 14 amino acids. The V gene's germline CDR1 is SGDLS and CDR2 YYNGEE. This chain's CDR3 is CASSVGQGGYEQYF. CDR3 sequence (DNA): TGTGCCAGCAGCGTAGGTCAGGGTGGCTACGAGCAGTACTTC.

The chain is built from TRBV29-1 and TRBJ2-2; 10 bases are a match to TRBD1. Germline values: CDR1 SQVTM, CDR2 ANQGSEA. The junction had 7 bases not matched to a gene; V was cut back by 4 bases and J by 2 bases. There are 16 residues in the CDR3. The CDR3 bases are TGCAGCGTTGTGGAGGGGACAGGGGCAAACACCGGGGAGCTGTTTTTT. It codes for CSVVEGTGANTGELFF.

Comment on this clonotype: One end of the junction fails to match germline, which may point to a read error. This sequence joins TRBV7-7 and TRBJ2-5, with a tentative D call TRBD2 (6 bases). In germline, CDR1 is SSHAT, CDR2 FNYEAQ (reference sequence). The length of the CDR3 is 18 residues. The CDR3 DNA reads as TGTGCTAGCAGTCCCGGAACCATAGCACTAGCCTCACAAGAGACCCAGTACTTC. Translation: CASSPGTIALASQETQYF.

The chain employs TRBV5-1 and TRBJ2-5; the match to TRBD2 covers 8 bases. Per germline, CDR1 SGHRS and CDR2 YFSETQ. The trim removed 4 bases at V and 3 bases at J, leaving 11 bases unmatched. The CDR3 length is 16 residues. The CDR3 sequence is CASSPGVAGPKETQYF. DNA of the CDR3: TGCGCCAGCAGCCCTGGGGTAGCGGGGCCAAAAGAGACCCAGTACTTC.

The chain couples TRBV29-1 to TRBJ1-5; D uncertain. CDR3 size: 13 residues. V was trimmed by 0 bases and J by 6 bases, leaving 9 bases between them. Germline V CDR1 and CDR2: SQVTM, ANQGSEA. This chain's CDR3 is CSVEEEFGQPQHF. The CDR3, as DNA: TGCAGCGTTGAAGAGGAGTTTGGTCAGCCCCAGCATTTT.

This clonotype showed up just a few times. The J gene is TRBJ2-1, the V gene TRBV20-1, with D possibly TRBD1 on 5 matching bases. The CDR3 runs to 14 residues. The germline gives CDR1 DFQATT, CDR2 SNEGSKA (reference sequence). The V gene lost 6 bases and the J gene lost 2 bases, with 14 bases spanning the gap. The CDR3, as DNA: TGCAGTGCACCCAGGGCCTTCGCCTACAATGAGCAGTTCTTC. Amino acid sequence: CSAPRAFAYNEQFF.

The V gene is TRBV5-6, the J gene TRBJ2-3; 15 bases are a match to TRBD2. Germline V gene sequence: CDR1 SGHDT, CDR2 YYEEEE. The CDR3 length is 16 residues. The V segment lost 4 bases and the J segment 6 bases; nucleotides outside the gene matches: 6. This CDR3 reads CASSHGLAGGPDTQYF. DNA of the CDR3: TGTGCCAGCAGCCACGGACTAGCGGGGGGGCCGGATACGCAGTATTTT.

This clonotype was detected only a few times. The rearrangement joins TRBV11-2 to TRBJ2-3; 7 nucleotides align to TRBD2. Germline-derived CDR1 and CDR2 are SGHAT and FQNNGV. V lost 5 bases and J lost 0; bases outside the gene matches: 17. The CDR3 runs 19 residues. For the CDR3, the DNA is TGTGCCAGCAGCGGCCCCCCTAGCGGCAGAGGGTCTAGCACAGATACGCAGTATTTT. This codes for CASSGPPSGRGSSTDTQYF.

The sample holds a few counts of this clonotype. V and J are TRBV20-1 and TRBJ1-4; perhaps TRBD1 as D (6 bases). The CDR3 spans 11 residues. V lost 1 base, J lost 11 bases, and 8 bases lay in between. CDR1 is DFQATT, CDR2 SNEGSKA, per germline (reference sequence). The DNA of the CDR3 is TGCAGTGCTAGAGTGGGGGCCAAACTGTTTTTT. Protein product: CSARVGAKLFF.

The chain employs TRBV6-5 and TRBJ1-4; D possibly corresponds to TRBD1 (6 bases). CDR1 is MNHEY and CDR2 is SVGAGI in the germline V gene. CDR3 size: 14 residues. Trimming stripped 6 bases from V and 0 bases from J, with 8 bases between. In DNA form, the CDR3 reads TGTGCCAGCAGGACAGGTGCAACTAATGAAAAACTGTTTTTT. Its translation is CASRTGATNEKLFF.

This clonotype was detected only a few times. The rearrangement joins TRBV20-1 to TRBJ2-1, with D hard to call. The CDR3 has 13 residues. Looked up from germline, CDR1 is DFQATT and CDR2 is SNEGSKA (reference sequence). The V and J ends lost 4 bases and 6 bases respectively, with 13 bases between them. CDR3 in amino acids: CSAKMWEFNEQFF. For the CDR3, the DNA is TGCAGTGCTAAAATGTGGGAATTCAATGAGCAGTTCTTC.

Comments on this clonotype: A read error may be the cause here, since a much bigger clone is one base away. Here the CDR3 reads CASSEQISGVTNTGELFF. The CDR3 DNA is TGTGCCAGCAGTGAACAGATTAGCGGGGTTACGAACACCGGGGAGCTGTTTTTT. The chain recombines TRBV28 with TRBJ2-2; 8 bases are shared with TRBD2. The germline gives CDR1 MDHEN, CDR2 SYDVKM. Germline trimming cut 5 bases from V and 0 bases from J; bases unmatched to any gene: 11. The CDR3 covers 18 residues.

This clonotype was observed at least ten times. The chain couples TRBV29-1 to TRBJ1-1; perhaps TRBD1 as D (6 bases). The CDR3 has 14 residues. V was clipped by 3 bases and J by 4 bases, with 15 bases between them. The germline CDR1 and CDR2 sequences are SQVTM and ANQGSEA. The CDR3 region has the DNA TGCAGCGTTGATGAGGGGGGTAAGCCCACTGAAGCTTTCTTT. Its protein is CSVDEGGKPTEAFF. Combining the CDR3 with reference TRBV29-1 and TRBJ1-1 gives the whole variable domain SAVISQKPSRDICQRGTSLTIQCQVDSQVTMMFWYRQQPGQSLTLIATANQGSEATYESGFVIDKFPISRPNLTFSTLTVSNMSPEDSSIYLCSVDEGGKPTEAFFGQGTRLTVV.

The CDR3 DNA reads as TGTGCCAGCAGCATCGACACAGGTCAAAGTGTCGGAAACACCATATATTTT. Translated, it gives CASSIDTGQSVGNTIYF. The rearrangement joins TRBV6-1 to TRBJ1-3, with D tentatively TRBD1 (5 bases). Germline V gene lookup returns CDR1 MNHNS and CDR2 SASEGT. CDR3 size: 17 residues. The ends were cut back, 6 bases at V and 4 bases at J, with 22 bases in the middle.